This TCR beta chain appears in the sequencing data of a study of shared clonotypes between healthy human individuals. Data came from immunoSEQ multiplex PCR; TCRdb stores just in-frame clones and leaves some out. The table shows approximately 2.5 million clones, with over 85% occurring only once. The V gene lost 2 bases and the J gene lost 1 base, with 5 bases spanning the gap. This CDR3 comprises 13 residues. Germline-derived CDR1 and CDR2 are MNHEY and SVGAGI. Study-level points and caveats: The diversity represented, both genetic and in exposure history, was limited by few donors. Relative to memory subsets, naive subsets generally showed larger estimated richness. Only blood was sampled, and tissue TCR repertoires likely differ from blood ones.

For this clone: Its antigen is not identified. The sample carries other DNA sequences with the same CDR3.

This receptor was obtained from a man aged 18 to 30 in good health. Some clones in this sample may be carry-over from other donors' samples. The rearrangement joins TRBV6-5 to TRBJ1-1; D remains ambiguous. The specimen sequenced was naive CD4+ T cells from PBMCs. The subset: CD45RA+ positively selected. The CDR3 region has the DNA TGTGCCAGCAGTTACGGAAGGAACACTGAAGCTTTCTTT. As protein: CASSYGRNTEAFF.